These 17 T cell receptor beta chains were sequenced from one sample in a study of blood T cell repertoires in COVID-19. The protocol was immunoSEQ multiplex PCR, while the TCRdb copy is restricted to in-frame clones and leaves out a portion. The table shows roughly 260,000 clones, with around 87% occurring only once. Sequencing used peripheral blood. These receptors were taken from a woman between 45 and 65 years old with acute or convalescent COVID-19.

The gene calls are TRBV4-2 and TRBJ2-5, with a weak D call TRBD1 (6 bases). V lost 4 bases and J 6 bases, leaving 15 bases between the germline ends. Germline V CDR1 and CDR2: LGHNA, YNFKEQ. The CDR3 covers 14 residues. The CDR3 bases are TGTGCCAGCAGCCTTACCGGGACATACAAGACCCAGTACTTC. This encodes CASSLTGTYKTQYF.

CDR3 sequence: CASSYHGLDYEQYF. The CDR3 DNA follows: TGTGCCAGCAGTTACCACGGACTAGACTACGAGCAGTACTTC. The chain is built from TRBV6-5 and TRBJ2-7; TRBD2 matches at 7 bases. Germline CDR1 and CDR2: MNHEY and SVGAGI. The CDR3 runs 14 residues. The J segment lost 3 bases and the V segment lost 2 bases, leaving 4 bases of the junction unmatched.

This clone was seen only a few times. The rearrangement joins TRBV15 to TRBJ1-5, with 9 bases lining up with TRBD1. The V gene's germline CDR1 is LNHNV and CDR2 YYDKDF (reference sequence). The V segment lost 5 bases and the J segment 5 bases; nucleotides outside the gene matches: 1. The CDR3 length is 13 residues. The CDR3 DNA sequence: TGTGCCACCAGCTGGACAGGGGATCAGCCCCAGCATTTT. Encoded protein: CATSWTGDQPQHF. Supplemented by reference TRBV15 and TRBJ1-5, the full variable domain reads DAMVIQNPRYQVTQFGKPVTLSCSQTLNHNVMYWYQQKSSQAPKLLFHYYDKDFNNEADTPDNFQSRRPNTSFCFLDIRSPGLGDTAMYLCATSWTGDQPQHFGDGTRLSIL.

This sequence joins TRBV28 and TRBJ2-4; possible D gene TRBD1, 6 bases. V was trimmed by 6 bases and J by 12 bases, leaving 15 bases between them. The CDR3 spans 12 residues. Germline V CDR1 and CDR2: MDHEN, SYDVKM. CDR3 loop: CASSPQGLGQYF. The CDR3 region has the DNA TGTGCCAGCAGCCCGCAGGGGTTGGGTCAGTACTTC.

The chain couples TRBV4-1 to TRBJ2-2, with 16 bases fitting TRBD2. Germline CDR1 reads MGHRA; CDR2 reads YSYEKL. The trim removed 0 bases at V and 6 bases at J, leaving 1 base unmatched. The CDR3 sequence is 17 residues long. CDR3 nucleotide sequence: TGCGCCAGCAGCCAAGAGGGGACTAGCGGGAGGGCCGGGGAGCTGTTTTTT. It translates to CASSQEGTSGRAGELFF.

CDR3 amino acids: CASSFITGSGRNTIYF. CDR3 nucleotides: TGTGCCAGCAGTTTTATTACAGGGTCAGGCAGAAACACCATATATTTT. The chain carries TRBV28 and TRBJ1-3, with D tentatively TRBD1 (6 bases). This CDR3 has 16 residues. Trimming took off 3 bases at V and 5 bases at J, with 17 bases between the two ends. Germline V gene sequence: CDR1 MDHEN, CDR2 SYDVKM.

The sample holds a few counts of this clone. The CDR3 sequence is CASSQDRFNYGYTF. CDR3 DNA sequence: TGCGCCAGCAGCCAGGACAGGTTTAACTATGGCTACACCTTC. This chain joins TRBV5-1 and TRBJ1-2; 7 positions match TRBD1. The V segment lost 4 bases and the J segment 1 base; nucleotides outside the gene matches: 4. From germline, CDR1 is SGHRS and CDR2 YFSETQ. This CDR3 spans 14 amino acids.

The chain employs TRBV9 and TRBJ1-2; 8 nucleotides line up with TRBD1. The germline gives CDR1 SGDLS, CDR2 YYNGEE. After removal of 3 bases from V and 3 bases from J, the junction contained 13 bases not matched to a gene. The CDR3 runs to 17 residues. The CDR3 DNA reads TGTGCCAGCAGCGCGTGGGAGAGGACAGGGTGGGACTATGGCTACACCTTC. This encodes CASSAWERTGWDYGYTF.

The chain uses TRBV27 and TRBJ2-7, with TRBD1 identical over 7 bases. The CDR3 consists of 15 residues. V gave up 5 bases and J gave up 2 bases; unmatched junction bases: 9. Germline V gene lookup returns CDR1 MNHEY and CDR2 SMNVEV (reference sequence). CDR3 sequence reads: CASSGLRGPAYEQYF. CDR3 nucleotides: TGTGCCAGCAGTGGGTTAAGGGGGCCGGCCTACGAGCAGTACTTC.

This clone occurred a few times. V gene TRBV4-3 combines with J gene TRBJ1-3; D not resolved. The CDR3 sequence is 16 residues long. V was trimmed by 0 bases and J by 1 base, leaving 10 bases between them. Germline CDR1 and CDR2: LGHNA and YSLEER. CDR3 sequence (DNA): TGCGCCAGCAGCCAAGAAGAATCGCGTTCTGGAAACACCATATATTTT. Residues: CASSQEESRSGNTIYF.

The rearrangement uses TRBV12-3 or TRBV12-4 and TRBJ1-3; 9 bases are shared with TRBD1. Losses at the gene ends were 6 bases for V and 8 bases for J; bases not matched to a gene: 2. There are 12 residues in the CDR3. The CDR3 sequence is CASRQGAHTIYF. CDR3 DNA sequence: TGTGCCAGCAGACAGGGGGCCCACACCATATATTTT.

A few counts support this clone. CDR3 in amino acids: CASSFPLQGTDTQYF. The CDR3 bases are TGTGCCAGCAGCTTTCCCCTCCAGGGGACAGATACGCAGTATTTT. The chain uses TRBV7-2 and TRBJ2-3; possible D gene TRBD1, 6 bases. The CDR3 totals 15 residues. V was pared by 3 bases and J by 3 bases, with 13 bases between. Germline V gene data show CDR1 as SGHTA and CDR2 as FQGNSA.

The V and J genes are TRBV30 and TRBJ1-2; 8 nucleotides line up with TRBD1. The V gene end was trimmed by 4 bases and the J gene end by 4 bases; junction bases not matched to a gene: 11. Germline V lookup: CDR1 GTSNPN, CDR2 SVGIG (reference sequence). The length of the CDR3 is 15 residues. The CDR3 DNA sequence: TGTGCCTGGAACCGACCGGGACAGGACATCTATGGCTACACCTTC. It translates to CAWNRPGQDIYGYTF.

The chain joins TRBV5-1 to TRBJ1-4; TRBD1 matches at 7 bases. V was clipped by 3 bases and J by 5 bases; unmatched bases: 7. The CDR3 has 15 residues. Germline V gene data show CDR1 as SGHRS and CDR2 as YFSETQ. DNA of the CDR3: TGCGCCAGCAGCTCTGCCGGGACAGCAAATGAAAAACTGTTTTTT. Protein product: CASSSAGTANEKLFF.

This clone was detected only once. The CDR3 protein is CASSRLAGGFDEQYF. CDR3 nucleotide sequence: TGTGCCAGCAGCCGACTAGCGGGAGGCTTCGACGAGCAGTACTTC. This chain connects TRBV2 to TRBJ2-7; TRBD2 aligns across 13 bases. The J segment lost 5 bases and the V segment lost 6 bases, leaving 7 bases of the junction unmatched. CDR1 and CDR2 (germline): SNHLY, FYNNEI. The CDR3 loop spans 15 amino acids.

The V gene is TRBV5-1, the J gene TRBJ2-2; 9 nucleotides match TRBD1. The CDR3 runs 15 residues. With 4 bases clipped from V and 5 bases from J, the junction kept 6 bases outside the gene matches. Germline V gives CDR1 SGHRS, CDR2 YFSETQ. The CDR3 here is CASSVPQGATGELFF. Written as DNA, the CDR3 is TGCGCCAGCAGCGTACCACAGGGGGCAACCGGGGAGCTGTTTTTT.

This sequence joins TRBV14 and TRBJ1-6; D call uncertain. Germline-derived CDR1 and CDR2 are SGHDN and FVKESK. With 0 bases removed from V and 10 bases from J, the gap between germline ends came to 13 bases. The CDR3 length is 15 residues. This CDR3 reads CASSQERGEGSPLHF. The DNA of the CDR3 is TGTGCCAGCAGCCAAGAACGGGGAGAGGGCTCACCCCTCCACTTT.